The subject of this entry is one T cell receptor beta chain. Its antigen target is currently unknown. No base-level quality is on record; no much larger clone is a single base apart. The data derive from a study of T-cell reconstitution after alpha-beta-depleted transplantation in children listed by TCRdb under 2016. Regarding the study in general: Using TCR repertoire profiling, the study quantitatively followed how T-cell immune reconstitution unfolded in children after TCRalphabeta/CD19-depleted allogeneic hematopoietic cell transplantation.

The protocol used for the library was PCR. Sequencing relied on an Illumina HiSeq 2500. To normalize quantification of the TCRbeta repertoire, the TCR libraries were built with molecular barcoding that relied on unique molecular identifiers. The raw public reads went through TCRdb reprocessing: fastp at Q25, MiXCR clone calling, in-frame beta chains kept. Entries that share a CDR3 protein sequence are merged under the most common genes and DNA. The sample records around 92,000 distinct CDR3 sequences, 12% of which are singletons. Approximately 13% of the sample lies in the top ten. The CDR1 and CDR2 encoded by the germline V gene (reference sequence) are SEHNR and FQNEAQ. The CDR3, cysteine through phenylalanine, is 15 amino acids long. Kept here is only the CDR3 DNA, which spans 45 bases and is read in frame from base 1. Trimmed from V: 0 bases; trimmed from J: 8 bases; junction bases lacking a gene match: 8.

The TCR was taken from a human donor who donated a stem cell graft to a child with inherited bone marrow failure. The sequencing used PBMCs from the stem cell graft donor, collected from the stem cell graft. The rearranged segments are TRBV7-9 and TRBJ1-2, and 8 bases in between align with TRBD1. In nucleotides, the sequence is TGTGCCAGCAGCTTAGCGCGTCAGGGGGCGCAAGGCTACACCTTC. It encodes CASSLARQGAQGYTF.